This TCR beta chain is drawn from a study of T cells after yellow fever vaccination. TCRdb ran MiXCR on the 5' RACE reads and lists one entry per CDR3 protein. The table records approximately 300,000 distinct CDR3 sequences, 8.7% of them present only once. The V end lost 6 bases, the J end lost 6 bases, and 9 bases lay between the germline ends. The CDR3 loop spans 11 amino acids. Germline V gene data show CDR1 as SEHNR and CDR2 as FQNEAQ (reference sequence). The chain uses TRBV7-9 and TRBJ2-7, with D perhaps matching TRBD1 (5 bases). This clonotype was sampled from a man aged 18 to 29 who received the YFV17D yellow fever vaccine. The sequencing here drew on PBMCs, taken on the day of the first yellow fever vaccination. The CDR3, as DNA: TGTGCCAGCAGTGTAAGGGGCGAGCAGTACTTC. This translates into CASSVRGEQYF.